This T cell receptor (beta chain) was sequenced for a study of cytomegalovirus exposure and HLA in healthy donors. Amplification used 60 Vbeta primers and 13 Jbeta primers. The method was immunoSEQ multiplex PCR; TCRdb's version includes in-frame clones alone and lacks a portion of them. The table records around 150,000 clones, around three quarters of them present only once. This TCR was sampled from a woman aged 40 to 55 in good health and CMV-seronegative. The sample consisted of PBMCs.

DNA of the CDR3: TGCAGCGTCCCCCGGGGGGCCGGGACAGGGGTTCTCGAGCAGTACTTC. Residues: CSVPRGAGTGVLEQYF. This chain links TRBV29-1 with TRBJ2-5, with 10 bases identical to TRBD1. The closer fit of TRBJ2-7 to the DNA end suggests the J call may be wrong. The CDR3 runs 16 residues. Germline V gene sequence: CDR1 SQVTM, CDR2 ANQGSEA.